These 26 T cell receptor beta chains were all obtained from the same sample, sequenced in a study of monozygotic twins with inflammatory bowel disease. For each CDR3 protein, TCRdb gives one entry from its re-call of the 5' RACE reads, without DNA. Its clone listing holds approximately 160,000 distinct CDR3 sequences. Sequencing was carried out using blood. These TCRs come from a human donor with ulcerative colitis or Crohn's disease, or a healthy co-twin of an affected twin (not recorded which).

V gene TRBV20-1 combines with J gene TRBJ2-2; TCRdb calls TRBD2, which cannot be checked without DNA. The CDR3 runs 15 residues. Germline V CDR1 and CDR2: DFQATT, SNEGSKA (reference sequence). CDR3: CSATSGRANTGELFF.

V gene TRBV7-7 combines with J gene TRBJ1-1. This CDR3 is built from 13 residues. CDR1 SSHAT and CDR2 FNYEAQ come from the germline V gene (reference sequence). The CDR3 sequence is CASSKDLNTEAFF.

The V gene is TRBV9, the J gene TRBJ2-1; TCRdb outputs TRBD2, but without DNA this stays unchecked. The germline gives CDR1 SGDLS, CDR2 YYNGEE. CDR3 length equals 15 residues. The chain's CDR3 is CASSVVVSGHNEQFF.

This chain joins TRBV7-6 and TRBJ2-5. The CDR3 has 14 amino acids. Germline V lookup: CDR1 SGHVS, CDR2 FNYEAQ. The CDR3 protein is CASSPRPKQETQYF.

The chain employs TRBV12-3 or TRBV12-4 and TRBJ1-2. There are 12 residues in the CDR3. CDR3 protein: CASSLTTYGYTF.

The chain is built from TRBV28 and TRBJ1-5; no DNA is available, so the TRBD1 call from TCRdb remains unchecked. The CDR3 loop spans 16 amino acids. The V gene's germline CDR1 is MDHEN and CDR2 SYDVKM. The CDR3 protein is CASSKVGQGSNQPQHF.

The chain has TRBV20-1 and TRBJ2-1; TCRdb returns TRBD2, unconfirmable since there is no DNA. The germline gives CDR1 DFQATT, CDR2 SNEGSKA (reference sequence). The CDR3 runs to 15 residues. The CDR3 loop is CSAKWGGRGNNEQFF.

The chain's CDR3 is CASSPIYTGELFF. The chain recombines TRBV11-2 with TRBJ2-2. Germline loops: CDR1 SGHAT, CDR2 FQNNGV. CDR3 length equals 13 residues.

CDR3 residues: CASSLTRDTSYEQYF. The chain uses TRBV5-5 and TRBJ2-7; the D gene TCRdb calls, TRBD1, cannot be checked with no DNA. Germline V gene sequence: CDR1 SGHKS, CDR2 YYEKEE (reference sequence). There are 15 residues in the CDR3.

This chain connects TRBV24-1 to TRBJ1-1; TCRdb's D call, TRBD1, is unchecked because there is no DNA. The CDR3 has 13 amino acids. In germline, CDR1 is KGHDR, CDR2 SFDVKD. CDR3 protein: CATNSGRNTEAFF.

The chain combines TRBV9 with TRBJ1-1. CDR1 is SGDLS and CDR2 is YYNGEE in the germline V gene. This CDR3 has 12 amino acids. The CDR3 is CASSAVNTEAFF.

The V gene is TRBV24-1, the J gene TRBJ2-1. The CDR3 sequence is 18 residues long. Germline CDR1 and CDR2: KGHDR and SFDVKD. This CDR3 reads CATSDAIVSDRSYNEQFF.

The genes are TRBV5-1 and TRBJ1-1. CDR1 and CDR2 from the germline V gene are SGHRS and YFSETQ. The CDR3 sequence is 14 residues long. CDR3 sequence reads: CASSFLPGNTEAFF.

The chain uses TRBV25-1 and TRBJ1-2. Germline V gene lookup returns CDR1 MGHDK and CDR2 SYGVNS. The CDR3 runs to 13 residues. CDR3 in amino acids: CASSDLSRGGYTF.

The chain joins TRBV28 to TRBJ2-5; the TRBD1 assignment by TCRdb is unverifiable without DNA. The CDR3 has 16 amino acids. CDR1 and CDR2 (germline): MDHEN, SYDVKM. The chain's CDR3 is CASSLWDSLKVETQYF.

The rearrangement links TRBV4-3 to TRBJ2-7. Germline loops: CDR1 LGHNA, CDR2 YSLEER. The CDR3 extends over 16 amino acids. The CDR3 protein is CASSQGFGVRAYEQYF.

The chain employs TRBV5-4 and TRBJ2-7; TCRdb outputs TRBD1, but without DNA this stays unchecked. Germline CDR1 and CDR2: SGHNT and YYREEE (reference sequence). This CDR3 spans 14 amino acids. The CDR3 is CASSPDRGRYEQYF.

J is TRBJ2-2 and V is TRBV5-1. Germline values: CDR1 SGHRS, CDR2 YFSETQ. This CDR3 has 16 residues. The CDR3 sequence is CASSWASGSNTGELFF.

The V call is TRBV5-8, the J call TRBJ1-5; without DNA, the TCRdb call of TRBD1 cannot be checked. CDR3 size: 15 residues. Per germline, CDR1 SGHTS and CDR2 YDEGEE. CDR3 residues: CASSLGQGANQPQHF.

The chain carries TRBV7-2 and TRBJ1-3; TCRdb picks TRBD1, but there is no DNA to check that call. Germline loops: CDR1 SGHTA, CDR2 FQGNSA. The CDR3 is made up of 15 amino acids. The CDR3 loop is CASSVDRGSGNTIYF. The complete variable domain, with remaining parts taken from reference TRBV7-2 and TRBJ1-3, reads GAGVSQSPSNKVTEKGKDVELRCDPISGHTALYWYRQSLGQGLEFLIYFQGNSAPDKSGLPSDRFSAERTGGSVSTLTIQRTQQEDSAVYLCASSVDRGSGNTIYFGEGSWLTVV.

This chain links TRBV27 with TRBJ1-5. The CDR3 covers 14 residues. Germline loops: CDR1 MNHEY, CDR2 SMNVEV (reference sequence). The CDR3 spells CASSLEGRFQPQHF.

This chain joins TRBV28 and TRBJ2-7. The CDR3 sequence is 13 residues long. CDR1 and CDR2 (germline): MDHEN, SYDVKM. The CDR3 here is CASSLTDSYEQYF. Drawing the rest from reference TRBV28 and TRBJ2-7, the complete variable domain is DVKVTQSSRYLVKRTGEKVFLECVQDMDHENMFWYRQDPGLGLRLIYFSYDVKMKEKGDIPEGYSVSREKKERFSLILESASTNQTSMYLCASSLTDSYEQYFGPGTRLTVT.

This sequence joins TRBV30 and TRBJ1-5; TCRdb gives TRBD1 as the D gene, but with no DNA this cannot be confirmed. Germline assignment: CDR1 GTSNPN and CDR2 SVGIG (reference sequence). The CDR3 is 15 residues long. CDR3 residues: CAWSSLRVGNQPQHF.

The rearrangement links TRBV12-3 or TRBV12-4 to TRBJ2-7; the D call of TRBD2 rests on TCRdb alone, since no DNA is present to check it. The CDR3 has 16 amino acids. This CDR3 reads CASSRWVGGSPYEQYF.

The rearrangement joins TRBV4-3 to TRBJ1-6; TCRdb proposes TRBD1, but this gene call is untestable without DNA. The CDR3 consists of 17 residues. Germline assignment: CDR1 LGHNA and CDR2 YSLEER. The CDR3 loop is CASSQAYRGTYGSPLHF.

The chain joins TRBV12-3 or TRBV12-4 to TRBJ2-5. The CDR3 sequence is 15 residues long. CDR3 loop: CASSLQLNMRETQYF.